A selection of T cell receptor beta chains follows, all from one sample in a study of shared clonotypes between healthy human individuals. Sequencing used immunoSEQ multiplex PCR; TCRdb keeps in-frame clones, though not all of them. The sample lists some 2,000,000 clones, about 95% occurring once. The specimen was naive CD8+ T cells sorted from blood. Receptor source: a man aged 18 to 30 in good health. CDR3s include the opening cysteine and the closing phenylalanine or tryptophan. Each record gives: CDR3 DNA, CDR3 protein, V gene, J gene, clone size, D gene. A D gene is named only where the DNA matches it firmly. Some rows mark clone size as missing; the rest say once, few, many or name a class of expanded clone.

TGCGCCAGCAGCCAAGTTTCCAGCTCCTACAATGAGCAGTTCTTC,CASSQVSSSYNEQFF,TRBV4-1,TRBJ2-1,NA,NA
TGTGCCAGCAGCTCCTGGACTAGCGGGAGAGAAGAGACCCAGTACTTC,CASSSWTSGREETQYF,TRBV7-9,TRBJ2-5,NA,TRBD2
TGTGCCAGCAGCCAGACTAGCGGCGACACCGGGGAGCTGTTTTTT,CASSQTSGDTGELFF,TRBV7-9,TRBJ2-2,once,TRBD2
TGCGCCAGCGGGACAGGACAGGGAGGCTTTAGCTCCTATAATTCACCCCTCCACTTT,CASGTGQGGFSSYNSPLHF,TRBV10-1,TRBJ1-6,NA,TRBD1
TGCGCCAGCAGCTTGGAAGGCAGGGCCTACGAGCAGTACTTC,CASSLEGRAYEQYF,TRBV5-1,TRBJ2-7,NA,NA
TGCAGCGTATCGACAGGGGCCAACACTGAAGCTTTCTTT,CSVSTGANTEAFF,TRBV29-1,TRBJ1-1,NA,TRBD1
TGTGCCAGCAGCCTCCTCCCCCCCAGTAACTATGGCTACACCTTC,CASSLLPPSNYGYTF,TRBV6-5,TRBJ1-2,NA,NA
TGTGCCAGCAGCTTAAGTCAGGGAACCCATGGCTACACCTTC,CASSLSQGTHGYTF,TRBV13,TRBJ1-2,NA,NA
TGTGCCAGCAGTCCCCCAGATATGGGTCATGAGCAGTTCTTC,CASSPPDMGHEQFF,TRBV6-5,TRBJ2-1,NA,NA
TGTGCCAGCAGCTTCCTAGGGACTAGCGGGGAGGAGCAGTACTTC,CASSFLGTSGEEQYF,TRBV7-2,TRBJ2-7,NA,TRBD2
TGTGCCAGCAGCTCGAGAACGAGGACTAGCGGGACTGGCGAGCAGTTCTTC,CASSSRTRTSGTGEQFF,TRBV5-6,TRBJ2-1,NA,TRBD2
TGCGCCAGCAATCCAGAAGCCACGGGTAATGAGCAGTTCTTC,CASNPEATGNEQFF,TRBV10-2,TRBJ2-1,NA,NA
TGCGCCAGCAGCCAAGACCCGCATCAGCCCCAGCATTTT,CASSQDPHQPQHF,TRBV4-3,TRBJ1-5,NA,NA
TGTGCCAGCACCATGACGGGACAGGTGGATTCACCCCTCCACTTT,CASTMTGQVDSPLHF,TRBV9,TRBJ1-6,NA,TRBD1
TGTGCCAGCAGCTGGGCCCAGGGGTTGAACACTGAAGCTTTCTTT,CASSWAQGLNTEAFF,TRBV5-5,TRBJ1-1,NA,NA
TGTGCCAGCAGAACAGGGGGAACGGACACCGGGGAGCTGTTTTTT,CASRTGGTDTGELFF,TRBV6-5,TRBJ2-2,once,TRBD1
TGCGCCAGCAGCCAAGTTTCGACTAGCGGGCAAGAGACCCAGTACTTC,CASSQVSTSGQETQYF,TRBV4-3,TRBJ2-5,NA,TRBD2
TGTGCCACAACGAGCCTAGCGAGCTCCTACAATGAGCAGTTCTTC,CATTSLASSYNEQFF,TRBV27,TRBJ2-1,NA,NA
TGTGCCAGCAGAACCGTACGGGACATACGCTCCTACAATGAGCAGTTCTTC,CASRTVRDIRSYNEQFF,TRBV28,TRBJ2-1,NA,NA
TGTGCCAGCAGTTTAATGGGGAGAGAGCAGTTCTTC,CASSLMGREQFF,TRBV27,TRBJ2-1,NA,NA
TGTGCCAGCAGCTTGCAGGGGAACACTGAAGCTTTCTTT,CASSLQGNTEAFF,TRBV7-9,TRBJ1-1,NA,NA
TGTGCCAGCAGCGTAAATACCGGGGAGCTGTTTTTT,CASSVNTGELFF,TRBV9,TRBJ2-2,few,NA
TGTGCCAGCAGCCCCGGTACCGGCTACAATGAGCAGTTCTTC,CASSPGTGYNEQFF,TRBV5-4,TRBJ2-1,NA,NA
TGTGCCAGCAGCCTCACAGCGGAGACCCAGTACTTC,CASSLTAETQYF,TRBV11-2,TRBJ2-5,NA,NA
TGTGCCAGCAGTGGATGGGACAGCCAATATAATGAAAAACTGTTTTTT,CASSGWDSQYNEKLFF,TRBV28,TRBJ1-4,NA,TRBD1
TGTGCCAGCAGTTTATCTTCCAGGACCCACGGGGAGCTGTTTTTT,CASSLSSRTHGELFF,TRBV27,TRBJ2-2,NA,NA
TGTGCCAGCAGCTTATTGGGGCAGGATAAGGTTCAGTACTTC,CASSLLGQDKVQYF,TRBV7-9,TRBJ2-4,once,NA
TGTGCCAGCAGTTTAGAGACAGGGAGCACTGAAGCTTTCTTT,CASSLETGSTEAFF,TRBV27,TRBJ1-1,NA,TRBD1
TGTGCCAGCAGCTTCCCCGGGACTAGTTTACCCTACGAGCAGTACTTC,CASSFPGTSLPYEQYF,TRBV5-5,TRBJ2-7,NA,TRBD2
TGTGCCAGCAGCTTAGCGGGGACTAGCGGGGAATATGAGCAGTACTTC,CASSLAGTSGEYEQYF,TRBV11-1,TRBJ2-7,once,TRBD2
TGTGCCAGCAGCCAAGAGGTAATCTCTATGGACTATGGCTACACCTTC,CASSQEVISMDYGYTF,TRBV4-2,TRBJ1-2,NA,NA
TGTGCCAGCAGTGATGCCGATCCACCGGTGGGGAACACTGAAGCTTTCTTT,CASSDADPPVGNTEAFF,TRBV6-1,TRBJ1-1,NA,NA
TGTGCCAGCAGCTTAGCGGGCACCGGGGAGCTGTTTTTT,CASSLAGTGELFF,TRBV7-6,TRBJ2-2,NA,NA
TGTGCTAGCAGCTTAGGACAGGGGACTGAAGCTTTCTTT,CASSLGQGTEAFF,TRBV7-7,TRBJ1-1,NA,TRBD1
TGTGCCAGCAGCGCCCTAGTAAGGGATACGCAGTATTTT,CASSALVRDTQYF,TRBV11-2,TRBJ2-3,NA,NA
TGTGCCAGCAGCTTAGAACCCGCCCGAGACTACAAATCTGGAAACACCATATATTTT,CASSLEPARDYKSGNTIYF,TRBV11-3,TRBJ1-3,NA,NA
TGCGCCAGCAGCCAAGATGGGCAGATGGCCGGAAACACCATATATTTT,CASSQDGQMAGNTIYF,TRBV4-1,TRBJ1-3,once,NA
TGTGCCAGCAGCCAAGTCCATGGGCGCGACTACGAGCAGTACTTC,CASSQVHGRDYEQYF,TRBV14,TRBJ2-7,NA,NA
TGTGCCAGCAGTTCTACCCCTCGGGACGGAACGCAGTATTTT,CASSSTPRDGTQYF,TRBV27,TRBJ2-3,NA,NA
TGTGCCAGCAGGGGGGACAGGGGGCATGTTGGCTACACCTTC,CASRGDRGHVGYTF,TRBV25-1,TRBJ1-2,once,TRBD1
TGTGCCAGCAGTCCTGGGGACCTCAATCAGCCCCAGCATTTT,CASSPGDLNQPQHF,TRBV27,TRBJ1-5,once,NA
TGTGCCACCAGTCAGAGTAGGGGGAGGGGACAAGAGACCCAGTACTTC,CATSQSRGRGQETQYF,TRBV15,TRBJ2-5,NA,NA
TGTGCCAGCGGGGGCAAACAGGGTGACGAGCAGTTCTTC,CASGGKQGDEQFF,TRBV7-9,TRBJ2-1,NA,NA
TGTGCCAGCGCACTGGACAGGGTTGAAGCTTTCTTT,CASALDRVEAFF,TRBV5-4,TRBJ1-1,NA,TRBD1
TGTGCTAGTGGTTTGGTAATCGGGGAAGATGACACCGGGGAGCTGTTTTTT,CASGLVIGEDDTGELFF,TRBV12-5,TRBJ2-2,NA,NA
TGTGCCAGCAGTTTATCGGCGGCGACCTACGAGCAGTACTTC,CASSLSAATYEQYF,TRBV27,TRBJ2-7,NA,NA
TGTGCCAGCAGCACAAACACGCTCCGGGACGGATACGAGCAGTACTTC,CASSTNTLRDGYEQYF,TRBV11-2,TRBJ2-7,NA,NA
TGCGCCAGCAGCCAAGATCCGGCTAGCGGGAGGCCAGATACGCAGTATTTT,CASSQDPASGRPDTQYF,TRBV4-3,TRBJ2-3,NA,TRBD2
TGTGCCAGCAGTTTATACTTGGCAGAGGAGGAACATGGGCCCCAGCATTTT,CASSLYLAEEEHGPQHF,TRBV28,TRBJ1-5,NA,NA
TGCGCCAGCAGCTTGGGGGACTCGGGCCCCGGCTTGGAGACCCAGTACTTC,CASSLGDSGPGLETQYF,TRBV5-1,TRBJ2-5,NA,NA
TGTGCCATCAGTGAGTCGACTCGGGGACAGGGGATTCCGTTGCGAGCTAACTATGGCTACACCTTC,CAISESTRGQGIPLRANYGYTF,TRBV10-3,TRBJ1-2,NA,TRBD1
TGTGCCAGCAGTCTTCAAGGGTGGGGGATTACTGAAGCTTTCTTT,CASSLQGWGITEAFF,TRBV27,TRBJ1-1,NA,NA
TGTGCCAGCGGAACCCAGGCAGCGGGTCAGCCCCAGCATTTT,CASGTQAAGQPQHF,TRBV6-5,TRBJ1-5,once,NA
TGTGCCAGCTCACCCGACCGCTGGGGGCGCGAGGGATCAGATACGCAGTATTTT,CASSPDRWGREGSDTQYF,TRBV18,TRBJ2-3,NA,NA
TGTGCCAGCAGCTTTTTCCCGATCAGGGGAGCTAATGAAAAACTGTTTTTT,CASSFFPIRGANEKLFF,TRBV7-9,TRBJ1-4,NA,NA